This T cell receptor beta chain was sequenced during a study of T cell responses to AZD1222 COVID-19 vaccine. TCRdb's table, derived via immunoSEQ multiplex PCR, lists solely in-frame clones and lacks some. The data contain around 150,000 clones, more than 85% of them singletons. The ends were cut back, 5 bases at V and 2 bases at J, with 4 bases in the middle. The CDR3 totals 11 residues. CDR1 and CDR2 from the germline V gene are SGHAT and FQNNGV. The sequenced sample was peripheral blood, obtained 28 days after the second AZD1222 dose. The gene calls are TRBV11-2 and TRBJ2-7; D is unclear. This sequence originates from an adult who received the AZD1222 COVID-19 vaccine. The CDR3 is CASSDTYEQYF. The CDR3 region has the DNA TGTGCCAGCAGCGATACCTACGAGCAGTACTTC. Together with reference TRBV11-2 and TRBJ2-7, the CDR3 gives the full variable domain: EAGVAQSPRYKIIEKRQSVAFWCNPISGHATLYWYQQILGQGPKLLIQFQNNGVVDDSQLPKDRFSAERLKGVDSTLKIQPAKLEDSAVYLCASSDTYEQYFGPGTRLTVT.